This TCR beta chain was sequenced in a study of blood T cell repertoires in COVID-19. In the study overall: T cells, B-cell-depleted T cells, or PBMCs provided the cDNA or gDNA that served as material.

Germline V gene lookup returns CDR1 SGHDN and CDR2 FVKESK. V lost 1 base and J lost 3, with 10 bases in between. The CDR3 consists of 16 residues. In its sample, this clone was seen once. In the original analysis: Amplification with reference gene primers provided the estimates of nucleated cell counts. Produced via immunoSEQ multiplex PCR; TCRdb's table is partial and in-frame only. V and J calls and clone size follow that table, whereas D and trimming were derived from the DNA. The sample shows fewer than 180,000 clones, around 87% of them seen only once. This sequence was found in an older woman with active or convalescent COVID-19. The chain recombines TRBV14 with TRBJ2-6, with TRBD2 as a possible D gene (5 bases). The sample taken for sequencing was peripheral blood. CDR3 loop: CASSQVAGSGANVLTF. The CDR3 nucleotides are TGTGCCAGCAGCCAAGTTGCGGGTAGTGGGGCCAACGTCCTGACTTTC.